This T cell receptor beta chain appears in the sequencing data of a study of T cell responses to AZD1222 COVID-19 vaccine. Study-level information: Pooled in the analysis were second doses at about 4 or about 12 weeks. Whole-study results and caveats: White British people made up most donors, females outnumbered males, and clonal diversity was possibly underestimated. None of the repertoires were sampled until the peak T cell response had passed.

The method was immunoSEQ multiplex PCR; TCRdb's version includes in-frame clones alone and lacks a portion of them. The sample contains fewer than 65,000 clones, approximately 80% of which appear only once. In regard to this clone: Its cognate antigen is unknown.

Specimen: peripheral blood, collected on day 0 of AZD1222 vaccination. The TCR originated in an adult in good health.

In DNA form, the CDR3 reads TGTGCCAGCAGTTCCCTTCCCCGGACACTGCAAGAGACCCAGTACTTC. Translated, it gives CASSSLPRTLQETQYF. This chain connects TRBV6-2 or TRBV6-3 to TRBJ2-5; tentative D call: TRBD1 (5 bases). In germline, CDR1 is MNHEY, CDR2 SVGEGT. The CDR3 extends over 16 amino acids. V gave up 4 bases and J gave up 2 bases, with 17 bases separating them.